Each of the 10 T cell receptor beta chains below was sequenced from the same sample in a study of response to subunit inactivated influenza vaccine. TCRdb re-called the RT-PCR reads through MiXCR, storing one row per CDR3 protein. This table holds about 500,000 distinct CDR3 sequences, 16% found once. The sequenced sample was CD4+ T cells sorted from PBMCs, obtained around 2 years after vaccination. The receptors originated from a man in his fifties or sixties who received an inactivated influenza vaccine.

The chain couples TRBV20-1 to TRBJ2-7; tentatively, D is TRBD1 (6 bases). CDR3 size: 13 residues. V was cut by 1 base and J by 9 bases, with 16 bases left in between. The V gene's germline CDR1 is DFQATT and CDR2 SNEGSKA (reference sequence). CDR3 in DNA: TGCAGTGCTAGAGGGGGGACACCGGAACCGCAGTACTTC. It translates to CSARGGTPEPQYF.

This clonotype was seen repeatedly, ten times or more. CDR3 DNA sequence: TGTGCCAGCAGTTTACAACAGGGCTACGAGCAGTACTTC. Residues: CASSLQQGYEQYF. The chain is built from TRBV12-3 or TRBV12-4 and TRBJ2-7; D may be TRBD1 (6 bases). The CDR3 sequence is 13 residues long. The V gene lost 2 bases and the J gene lost 3 bases, with 8 bases spanning the gap.

CDR3 in amino acids: CSARGEGGAYNEQFF. DNA for the CDR3: TGCAGTGCTAGAGGGGAGGGGGGAGCCTACAATGAGCAGTTCTTC. V usage is TRBV20-1 and J usage is TRBJ2-1, with D possibly TRBD2 on 7 matching bases. The length of the CDR3 is 15 residues. V lost 1 base to trimming and J lost 2 bases, with 12 bases between them. Germline CDR1 reads DFQATT; CDR2 reads SNEGSKA (reference sequence).

There are a few counts of this clonotype. This chain links TRBV7-2 with TRBJ1-4; TRBD1 agrees at 10 bases. Trimming removed 2 bases from V and 5 bases from J; junction bases left unmatched: 2. The CDR3 is 15 amino acids. The germline gives CDR1 SGHTA, CDR2 FQGNSA. The CDR3 bases are TGTGCCAGCAGCTTAAGGACAGGGGGAAATGAAAAACTGTTTTTT. Its translation is CASSLRTGGNEKLFF. Full variable domain (outside the CDR3, taken from reference TRBV7-2 and TRBJ1-4): GAGVSQSPSNKVTEKGKDVELRCDPISGHTALYWYRQSLGQGLEFLIYFQGNSAPDKSGLPSDRFSAERTGGSVSTLTIQRTQQEDSAVYLCASSLRTGGNEKLFFGSGTQLSVL.

CDR3 DNA: TGCAGCGTCATAGCGGGGGGGATAGATACGCAGTATTTT. Amino acids: CSVIAGGIDTQYF. The gene calls are TRBV29-1 and TRBJ2-3; the match to TRBD2 covers 11 bases. Trimming at V came to 6 bases and at J to 5 bases, leaving 4 bases not matched to a gene. Looked up from germline, CDR1 is SQVTM and CDR2 is ANQGSEA. The CDR3 has 13 residues.

In its sample, this clonotype was seen a few times. The chain couples TRBV3-1 to TRBJ2-3; tentatively, D is TRBD1 (5 bases). V dropped 4 bases and J dropped 3 bases, with 8 bases sitting between them. Germline values: CDR1 LGHDT, CDR2 YNNKEL (reference sequence). The CDR3 contains 13 residues. The CDR3 spells CASSLRVTDTQYF. For the CDR3, the DNA is TGTGCCAGCAGCCTCAGGGTAACAGATACGCAGTATTTT.

This chain connects TRBV6-1 to TRBJ2-7, with 9 bases identical to TRBD1. With 7 bases clipped from V and 2 bases from J, the junction kept 9 bases outside the gene matches. In germline, CDR1 is MNHNS, CDR2 SASEGT. This CDR3 comprises 15 residues. The CDR3 coding sequence is TGTGCCAGCACATTCACGGGACAGGGCACCTACGAGCAGTACTTC. Residues: CASTFTGQGTYEQYF.

The CDR3 spells CASSSSTGGGETQYF. CDR3 coding DNA: TGTGCCAGCAGTAGCTCCACAGGGGGCGGCGAGACCCAGTACTTC. V usage is TRBV6-1 and J usage is TRBJ2-5; 9 nucleotides agree with TRBD1. The CDR3 is made up of 15 amino acids. Germline V gene lookup returns CDR1 MNHNS and CDR2 SASEGT. With 5 bases clipped from V and 5 bases from J, the junction kept 9 bases outside the gene matches.

This clonotype appeared a few times. The chain recombines TRBV3-1 with TRBJ1-2; D is unclear. The CDR3 has 15 residues. The germline gives CDR1 LGHDT, CDR2 YNNKEL (reference sequence). V was clipped by 1 base and J by 4 bases, with 13 bases between them. In nucleotides, the CDR3 is TGTGCCAGCAGCCAAGGCAGCCAGGTCGGCTATGGCTACACCTTC. Protein sequence: CASSQGSQVGYGYTF.

The rearrangement joins TRBV20-1 to TRBJ1-1; D is perhaps TRBD1 (5 bases). The germline V and J ends were trimmed by 2 bases and 4 bases, with 17 bases remaining between them. The CDR3 has 15 amino acids. Germline-derived CDR1 and CDR2 are DFQATT and SNEGSKA (reference sequence). CDR3 loop: CSARRALTGSTEAFF. The CDR3 DNA reads TGCAGTGCTAGACGAGCCTTAACAGGATCCACTGAAGCTTTCTTT.